This passage covers 27 T cell receptor beta chains from one sample sequenced in a study of human T cells and chemical hapten exposure. Time point specified: patch test 1, 2 weeks after DPC sensitization. Treatment indicated: therapeutic diphenylcyclopropenone sensitization with weekly scalp DPC. TCRdb re-called the RACE reads through MiXCR, storing one row per CDR3 protein. The sample lists 85,000 to 100,000 distinct CDR3 sequences, over 10% occurring once. Material: whole blood, obtained in connection with sensitization to the hapten diphenylcyclopropenone (DPC). These receptors all come from a woman aged 40 to 49 with alopecia areata. Some clones in this sample may be carry-over from other donors' samples.

This clonotype occurred a few times. The chain is built from TRBV7-9 and TRBJ2-7, with 9 bases identical to TRBD2. The CDR3 is made up of 15 amino acids. The germline CDR1 and CDR2 sequences are SEHNR and FQNEAQ (reference sequence). With V trimmed by 6 bases and J by 3 bases, 9 bases remained unmatched. This CDR3 is CASSSRLAANYEQYF. The DNA for the CDR3 is TGTGCCAGCAGTTCCCGACTAGCGGCAAACTACGAGCAGTACTTC.

This clonotype was counted only a few times. The chain has TRBV20-1 and TRBJ2-3, with 9 bases identical to TRBD1. With V trimmed by 6 bases and J by 2 bases, 3 bases remained unmatched. Germline CDR1 reads DFQATT; CDR2 reads SNEGSKA (reference sequence). CDR3 length: 13 residues. The CDR3 coding sequence is TGCAGTGCCGGGACAGGGCACACAGATACGCAGTATTTT. Protein sequence: CSAGTGHTDTQYF.

This clonotype was observed a handful of times. CDR3 in DNA: TGTGCCAGCAGCACCCAAAATCAGGGCTACGAGCAGTACTTC. Its translation: CASSTQNQGYEQYF. The chain has TRBV5-4 and TRBJ2-7, with a weak D call TRBD1 (5 bases). Germline loops: CDR1 SGHNT, CDR2 YYREEE (reference sequence). CDR3 size: 14 residues. V lost 4 bases and J 3 bases, leaving 14 bases between the germline ends.

This clonotype was seen more than once but under ten times. The V call is TRBV5-5, the J call TRBJ1-5, with TRBD1 matching over 8 bases. With V trimmed by 4 bases and J by 1 base, 10 bases remained unmatched. Germline CDR1 SGHKS, CDR2 YYEKEE (reference sequence). There are 17 residues in the CDR3. CDR3 protein: CASSPTSHRGSNQPQHF. CDR3 DNA sequence: TGTGCCAGCAGCCCCACATCCCACAGGGGGAGCAATCAGCCCCAGCATTTT.

The chain uses TRBV5-4 and TRBJ2-4; D ambiguous. Trimming shortened V by 2 bases and J by 0 bases, and 9 bases separated the two germline ends. Per germline, CDR1 SGHNT and CDR2 YYREEE (reference sequence). This CDR3 spans 15 amino acids. The CDR3 protein is CASSFIIPAKNIQYF. The DNA of the CDR3 is TGTGCCAGCAGCTTCATAATCCCAGCCAAAAACATTCAGTACTTC.

The table lists this clonotype with a few counts. V is TRBV7-9 and J is TRBJ2-6; no clear D gene. Per germline, CDR1 SEHNR and CDR2 FQNEAQ (reference sequence). Between the trimmed V and J ends, which lost 4 bases and 2 bases, there was a span of 12 bases. The CDR3 is 16 amino acids. CDR3 amino acids: CASSYVINPGANVLTF. CDR3 nucleotide sequence: TGTGCCAGCAGCTATGTCATCAACCCTGGGGCCAACGTCCTGACTTTC.

The CDR3 sequence is CASSIGGRGYNEQFF. CDR3 coding DNA: TGTGCCAGTAGTATAGGCGGGAGAGGTTACAATGAGCAGTTCTTC. The V gene is TRBV19, the J gene TRBJ2-1; 7 nucleotides line up with TRBD2. The CDR3 sequence is 15 residues long. Unmatched junction bases numbered 4, after V lost 1 base and J lost 4 bases. The germline gives CDR1 LNHDA, CDR2 SQIVND (reference sequence).

The CDR3 here is CASSGQGAGDTQYF. DNA of the CDR3: TGCGCCAGCAGCGGACAGGGGGCGGGAGATACGCAGTATTTT. The chain combines TRBV4-3 with TRBJ2-3; TRBD1 matches at 11 bases. The germline gives CDR1 LGHNA, CDR2 YSLEER. Unmatched junction bases numbered 3, after V lost 5 bases and J lost 5 bases. This CDR3 is 14 amino acids long.

This sequence joins TRBV3-1 and TRBJ1-1; D is possibly TRBD1 (5 bases). This CDR3 contains 14 residues. Germline V gene lookup returns CDR1 LGHDT and CDR2 YNNKEL (reference sequence). Trimming removed 3 bases at V and 6 bases at J, with 14 bases between. CDR3 sequence: CASSQAGWGAEAFF. The CDR3 DNA is TGTGCCAGCAGCCAGGCAGGGTGGGGCGCTGAAGCTTTCTTT. Combining the CDR3 with reference TRBV3-1 and TRBJ1-1 gives the whole variable domain DTAVSQTPKYLVTQMGNDKSIKCEQNLGHDTMYWYKQDSKKFLKIMFSYNNKELIINETVPNRFSPKSPDKAHLNLHINSLELGDSAVYFCASSQAGWGAEAFFGQGTRLTVV.

This clonotype is categorized as medium-sized. CDR3 DNA: TGTGCCAGCAGTTCGGACCCGAGGGATACCGAGCAGTACTTC. It encodes CASSSDPRDTEQYF. This chain links TRBV28 with TRBJ2-7; D is possibly TRBD2 (5 bases). Germline V gene data show CDR1 as MDHEN and CDR2 as SYDVKM. This CDR3 has 14 residues. Trimming took off 4 bases at V and 6 bases at J, with 16 bases between the two ends. Looking up the rest from reference TRBV28 and TRBJ2-7 gives the full variable domain: DVKVTQSSRYLVKRTGEKVFLECVQDMDHENMFWYRQDPGLGLRLIYFSYDVKMKEKGDIPEGYSVSREKKERFSLILESASTNQTSMYLCASSSDPRDTEQYFGPGTRLTVT.

The table lists this clonotype with many counts. CDR3 in DNA: TGCGCCAGCAGCCAAGGAACGACTAGCGGGAGTTACGAGCAGTACTTC. Amino acids: CASSQGTTSGSYEQYF. This chain uses TRBV4-1 with TRBJ2-7; TRBD2 matches 12 bases. The V gene end was trimmed by 1 base and the J gene end by 4 bases; junction bases not matched to a gene: 5. Germline V CDR1 and CDR2: MGHRA, YSYEKL. The CDR3 sequence is 16 residues long.

The V gene is TRBV3-1, the J gene TRBJ2-3, with no clear D. Per the germline V gene, CDR1 is LGHDT and CDR2 is YNNKEL (reference sequence). V lost 0 bases and J 0 bases, leaving 10 bases between the germline ends. CDR3 length: 16 residues. CDR3 in amino acids: CASSQDRAPSTDTQYF. The CDR3 nucleotides are TGTGCCAGCAGCCAAGATCGAGCGCCTAGCACAGATACGCAGTATTTT.

The chain joins TRBV6-5 to TRBJ1-1; possibly TRBD1 for D (5 bases). Trimming took off 6 bases at V and 2 bases at J, with 10 bases between the two ends. CDR3 size: 13 residues. The V gene's germline CDR1 is MNHEY and CDR2 SVGAGI. CDR3 sequence reads: CASSRTHNTEAFF. The CDR3 nucleotides are TGTGCCAGCAGCCGGACACACAACACTGAAGCTTTCTTT.

The V gene is TRBV6-2 or TRBV6-3, the J gene TRBJ2-5; D ambiguous. The V and J ends lost 5 bases and 4 bases respectively, with 11 bases between them. The CDR3 is 13 residues long. Germline CDR1 and CDR2: MNHEY and SVGEGT. For the CDR3, the DNA is TGTGCCAGCAGTGCGAGCGAGACAGAGACCCAGTACTTC. Translating gives CASSASETETQYF.

There are a few counts of this clonotype. The chain is built from TRBV29-1 and TRBJ2-1; D not resolved. V was cut by 2 bases and J by 7 bases, with 9 bases left in between. Germline CDR1 reads SQVTM; CDR2 reads ANQGSEA. The CDR3 has 12 amino acids. CDR3 coding DNA: TGCAGCGTTGAAAGGAAAGAGAATGAGCAGTTCTTC. Residues: CSVERKENEQFF.

This chain joins TRBV20-1 and TRBJ2-7; 9 bases line up with TRBD1. This CDR3 has 15 amino acids. The ends lost 0 bases at V and 5 bases at J; junction bases unmatched: 8. Germline CDR1 reads DFQATT; CDR2 reads SNEGSKA (reference sequence). The CDR3 here is CSARDPRTGGNEQYF. CDR3 nucleotide sequence: TGCAGTGCTAGAGATCCCCGAACAGGGGGCAACGAGCAGTACTTC.

This clonotype was seen ten or more times. The chain uses TRBV7-8 and TRBJ2-3; TRBD2 matches 7 bases. Germline assignment: CDR1 SGHVS and CDR2 FQNEAQ. The ends lost 5 bases at V and 4 bases at J; junction bases unmatched: 6. The CDR3 loop spans 14 amino acids. CDR3 protein: CASSIRLAPDTQYF. The CDR3 DNA reads as TGTGCCAGCAGCATCCGACTAGCCCCAGATACGCAGTATTTT.

The chain combines TRBV4-1 with TRBJ2-5; tentatively, D is TRBD1 or TRBD2 (5 bases each). The CDR3 extends over 16 amino acids. Trimming stripped 2 bases from V and 1 base from J, with 14 bases between. CDR1 and CDR2 (germline): MGHRA, YSYEKL. The CDR3 DNA reads as TGCGCCAGCAGCCAAATTTCCCCCGGGACCCAAGAGACCCAGTACTTC. Translating it yields CASSQISPGTQETQYF.

This chain links TRBV28 with TRBJ1-1; D call uncertain. CDR1 and CDR2 from the germline V gene are MDHEN and SYDVKM. V was trimmed by 3 bases and J by 0 bases, leaving 14 bases between them. The CDR3 sequence is 16 residues long. The CDR3 here is CASSFEGGGMNTEAFF. DNA of the CDR3: TGTGCCAGCAGTTTTGAGGGCGGAGGGATGAACACTGAAGCTTTCTTT. Variable domain in full (rest from reference TRBV28 and TRBJ1-1): DVKVTQSSRYLVKRTGEKVFLECVQDMDHENMFWYRQDPGLGLRLIYFSYDVKMKEKGDIPEGYSVSREKKERFSLILESASTNQTSMYLCASSFEGGGMNTEAFFGQGTRLTVV.

The rearrangement links TRBV5-4 to TRBJ2-3; 11 positions match TRBD2. Germline CDR1 and CDR2: SGHNT and YYREEE (reference sequence). This CDR3 has 16 residues. V lost 2 bases to trimming and J lost 4 bases; unmatched junction nucleotides: 6. This CDR3 is CASSLTGTSGADTQYF. In DNA, the CDR3 is TGTGCCAGCAGCTTAACCGGGACTAGCGGCGCAGATACGCAGTATTTT.

This chain links TRBV29-1 with TRBJ1-1; TRBD1 is a possible D gene (5 bases). The CDR3 contains 13 residues. The V gene's germline CDR1 is SQVTM and CDR2 ANQGSEA. V was trimmed by 7 bases and J by 5 bases, leaving 17 bases between them. CDR3 sequence (DNA): TGCAGCGCCTGCAGGGCAGGGAATACTGAAGCTTTCTTT. The encoded protein is CSACRAGNTEAFF.

The CDR3 spells CASSAGTDSNQPQHF. CDR3 sequence (DNA): TGTGCCAGCTCAGCCGGGACAGATAGCAATCAGCCCCAGCATTTT. V usage is TRBV18 and J usage is TRBJ1-5, with 7 bases aligning to TRBD1. Unmatched junction bases numbered 4, after V lost 5 bases and J lost 0 bases. CDR3 length equals 15 residues. CDR1 is KGHSH and CDR2 is LQKENI in the germline V gene. The full variable domain, its missing parts supplied by reference TRBV18 and TRBJ1-5, is NAGVMQNPRHLVRRRGQEARLRCSPMKGHSHVYWYRQLPEEGLKFMVYLQKENIIDESGMPKERFSAEFPKEGPSILRIQQVVRGDSAAYFCASSAGTDSNQPQHFGDGTRLSIL.

The table lists this clonotype with a few counts. V usage is TRBV3-1 and J usage is TRBJ1-4, with a tentative D call TRBD1 (6 bases). Germline V gene data show CDR1 as LGHDT and CDR2 as YNNKEL (reference sequence). V shed 2 bases and J shed 7 bases, with 8 bases lying between them. The CDR3 spans 13 residues. The CDR3 protein is CASSQRGAEKLFF. The DNA for the CDR3 is TGTGCCAGCAGCCAAAGGGGGGCTGAAAAACTGTTTTTT.

The rearrangement joins TRBV11-2 to TRBJ2-1, with D possibly being TRBD1 (5 bases). Per germline, CDR1 SGHAT and CDR2 FQNNGV. This CDR3 region has 14 residues. Trimming shortened V by 2 bases and J by 3 bases, and 8 bases separated the two germline ends. CDR3 sequence reads: CASSLLTVYNEQFF. The DNA for the CDR3 is TGTGCCAGCAGCTTATTGACAGTCTACAATGAGCAGTTCTTC.

This clonotype has a handful of counts. The chain has TRBV7-2 and TRBJ2-3, with 7 bases aligning to TRBD1. CDR3 size: 14 residues. V gave up 4 bases and J gave up 4 bases; unmatched junction bases: 5. Germline CDR1 reads SGHTA; CDR2 reads FQGNSA. The CDR3 reads CASSSWTGADTQYF. The DNA of the CDR3 is TGTGCCAGCAGCTCGTGGACAGGAGCAGATACGCAGTATTTT. Complete variable domain (other parts from reference TRBV7-2 and TRBJ2-3): GAGVSQSPSNKVTEKGKDVELRCDPISGHTALYWYRQSLGQGLEFLIYFQGNSAPDKSGLPSDRFSAERTGGSVSTLTIQRTQQEDSAVYLCASSSWTGADTQYFGPGTRLTVL.

The chain carries TRBV28 and TRBJ1-5; D not certain. The germline gives CDR1 MDHEN, CDR2 SYDVKM. V lost 8 bases to trimming and J lost 0 bases, with 14 bases between them. The CDR3 is made up of 15 amino acids. CDR3 sequence: CASSVYGNSNQPQHF. For the CDR3, the DNA is TGTGCCAGCTCGGTATATGGGAATAGCAATCAGCCCCAGCATTTT.

This clonotype appeared a few times. This chain joins TRBV5-6 and TRBJ2-3, with TRBD1 matching 11 bases. Unmatched junction bases numbered 8, after V lost 5 bases and J lost 6 bases. The CDR3 is 15 residues long. Germline V CDR1 and CDR2: SGHDT, YYEEEE. This CDR3 reads CASRRTGGFGDTQYF. As DNA, the CDR3 is TGTGCCAGCAGACGGACAGGGGGCTTTGGGGATACGCAGTATTTT.